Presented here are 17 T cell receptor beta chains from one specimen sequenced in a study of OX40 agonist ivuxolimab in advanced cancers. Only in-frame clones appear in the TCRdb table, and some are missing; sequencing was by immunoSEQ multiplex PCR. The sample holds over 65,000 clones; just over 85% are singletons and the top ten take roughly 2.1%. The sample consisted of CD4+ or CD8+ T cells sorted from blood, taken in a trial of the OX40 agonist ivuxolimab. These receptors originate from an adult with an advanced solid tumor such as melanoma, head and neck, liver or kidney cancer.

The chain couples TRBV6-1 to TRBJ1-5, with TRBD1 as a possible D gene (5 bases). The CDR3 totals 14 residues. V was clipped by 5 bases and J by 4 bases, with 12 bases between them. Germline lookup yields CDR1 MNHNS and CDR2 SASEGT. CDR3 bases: TGTGCCAGCAGTCACGGGGCTAGAAATCAGCCCCAGCATTTT. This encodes CASSHGARNQPQHF.

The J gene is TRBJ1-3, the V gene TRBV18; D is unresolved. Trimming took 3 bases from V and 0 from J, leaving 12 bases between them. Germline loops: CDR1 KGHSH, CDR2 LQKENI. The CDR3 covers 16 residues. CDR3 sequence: CASSPQTVSSGNTIYF. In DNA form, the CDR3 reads TGTGCCAGCTCACCTCAGACGGTGAGCTCTGGAAACACCATATATTTT. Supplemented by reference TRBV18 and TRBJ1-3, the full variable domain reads NAGVMQNPRHLVRRRGQEARLRCSPMKGHSHVYWYRQLPEEGLKFMVYLQKENIIDESGMPKERFSAEFPKEGPSILRIQQVVRGDSAAYFCASSPQTVSSGNTIYFGEGSWLTVV.

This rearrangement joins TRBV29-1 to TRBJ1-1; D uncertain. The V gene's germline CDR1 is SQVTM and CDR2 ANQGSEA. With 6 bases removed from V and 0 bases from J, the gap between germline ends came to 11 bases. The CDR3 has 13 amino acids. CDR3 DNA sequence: TGCAGCGTGCAGACGGAACTGAACACTGAAGCTTTCTTT. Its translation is CSVQTELNTEAFF.

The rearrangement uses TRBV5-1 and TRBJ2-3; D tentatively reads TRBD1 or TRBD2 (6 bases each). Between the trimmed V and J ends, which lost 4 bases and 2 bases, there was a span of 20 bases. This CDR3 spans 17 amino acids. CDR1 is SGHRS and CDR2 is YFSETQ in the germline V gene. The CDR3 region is CASSPTVPGGATDTQYF. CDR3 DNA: TGCGCCAGCAGCCCTACGGTTCCCGGGGGCGCCACAGATACGCAGTATTTT.

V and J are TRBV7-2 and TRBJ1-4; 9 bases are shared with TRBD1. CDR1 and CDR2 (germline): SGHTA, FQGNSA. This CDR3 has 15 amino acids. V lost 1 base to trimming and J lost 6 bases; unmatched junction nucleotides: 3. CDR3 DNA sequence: TGTGCCAGCAGCTTAGAACAGGGGGCGTATGAAAAACTGTTTTTT. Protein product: CASSLEQGAYEKLFF.

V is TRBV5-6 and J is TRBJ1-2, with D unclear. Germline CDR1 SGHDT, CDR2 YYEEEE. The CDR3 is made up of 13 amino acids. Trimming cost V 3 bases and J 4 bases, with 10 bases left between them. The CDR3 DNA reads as TGTGCCAGCAGCTCCCCAGACACCTATGGCTACACCTTC. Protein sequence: CASSSPDTYGYTF.

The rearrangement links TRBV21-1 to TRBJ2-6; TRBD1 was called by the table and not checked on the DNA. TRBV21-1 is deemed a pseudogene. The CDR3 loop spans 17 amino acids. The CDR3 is CASSKEGGSFGANVLTF. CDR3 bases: TGTGCCAGCAGCAAAGAAGGGGGTAGTTTTGGGGCCAACGTCCTGACTTTC.

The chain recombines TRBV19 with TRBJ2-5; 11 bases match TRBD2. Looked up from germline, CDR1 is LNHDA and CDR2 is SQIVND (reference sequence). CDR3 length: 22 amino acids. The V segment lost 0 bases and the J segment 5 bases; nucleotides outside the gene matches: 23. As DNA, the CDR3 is TGTGCCAGTAGTATAGATAAAGTAGGGACTAGCGGAACTATACCAGAGAGGGAGACCCAGTACTTC. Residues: CASSIDKVGTSGTIPERETQYF.

As DNA, the CDR3 is TGCGCCAGCAGTGAGTCGAGTAATGAAAAACTGTTTTTT. It translates to CASSESSNEKLFF. The rearrangement links TRBV10-1 to TRBJ1-4, with D unresolved. Trimming removed 0 bases at V and 4 bases at J, with 3 bases between. CDR1 and CDR2 (germline): WNHNN, SYGVQD (reference sequence). CDR3 length: 13 residues.

CDR3 sequence reads: CASSLDSPRNSPLHF. As DNA, the CDR3 is TGTGCCAGCAGCTTAGACAGCCCTAGAAATTCACCCCTCCACTTT. J is TRBJ1-6 and V is TRBV7-2; D is uncertain. This CDR3 has 15 amino acids. Trimming left V 1 base short and J 7 bases short, with 11 bases between. Germline V CDR1 and CDR2: SGHTA, FQGNSA.

The CDR3 sequence is CASSLNRDREAFF. The CDR3 DNA sequence: TGCGCCAGCAGCTTAAACCGCGACAGGGAAGCTTTCTTT. This sequence joins TRBV5-1 and TRBJ1-1; TRBD1 is a possible D gene (6 bases). The CDR3 is 13 residues long. The germline CDR1 and CDR2 sequences are SGHRS and YFSETQ. The ends were cut back, 2 bases at V and 8 bases at J, with 13 bases in the middle.

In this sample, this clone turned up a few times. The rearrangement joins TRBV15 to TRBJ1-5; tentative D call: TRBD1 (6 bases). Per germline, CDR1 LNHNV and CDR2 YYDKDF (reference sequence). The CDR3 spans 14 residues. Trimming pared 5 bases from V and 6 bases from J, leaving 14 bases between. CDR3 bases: TGTGCCACCAGCCAACCAGGGGAGTCTCAGCCCCAGCATTTT. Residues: CATSQPGESQPQHF.

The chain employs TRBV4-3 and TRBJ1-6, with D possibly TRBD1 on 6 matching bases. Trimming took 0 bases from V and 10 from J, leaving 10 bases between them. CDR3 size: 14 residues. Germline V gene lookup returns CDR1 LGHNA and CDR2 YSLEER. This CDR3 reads CASSQEGGQSPLHF. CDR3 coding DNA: TGCGCCAGCAGCCAAGAAGGGGGTCAGTCACCCCTCCACTTT.

The CDR3 loop is CASSYWGTEAFF. CDR3 nucleotides: TGTGCCAGCAGTTATTGGGGGACTGAAGCTTTCTTT. This rearrangement joins TRBV6-5 to TRBJ1-1; a weak D match, TRBD1 (5 bases). The CDR3 loop spans 12 amino acids. V was cut by 3 bases and J by 5 bases, with 7 bases left in between. The V gene's germline CDR1 is MNHEY and CDR2 SVGAGI.

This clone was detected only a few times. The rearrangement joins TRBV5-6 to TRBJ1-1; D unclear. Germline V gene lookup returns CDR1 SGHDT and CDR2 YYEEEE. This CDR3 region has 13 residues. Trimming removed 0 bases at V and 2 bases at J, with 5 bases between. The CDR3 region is CASSLAVNTEAFF. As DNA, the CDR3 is TGTGCCAGCAGCTTGGCAGTCAACACTGAAGCTTTCTTT.

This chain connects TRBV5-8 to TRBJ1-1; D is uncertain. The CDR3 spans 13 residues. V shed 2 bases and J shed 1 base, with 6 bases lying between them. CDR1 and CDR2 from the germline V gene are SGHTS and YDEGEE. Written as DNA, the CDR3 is TGTGCCAGCAGCTTCAGAGGGAACACTGAAGCTTTCTTT. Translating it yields CASSFRGNTEAFF.

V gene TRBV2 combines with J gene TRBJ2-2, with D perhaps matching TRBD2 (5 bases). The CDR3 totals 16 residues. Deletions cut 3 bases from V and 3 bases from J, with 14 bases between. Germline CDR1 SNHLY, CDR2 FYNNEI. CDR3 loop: CASSDPAEADTGELFF. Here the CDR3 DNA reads TGTGCCAGCAGTGATCCGGCAGAAGCGGACACCGGGGAGCTGTTTTTT.